The 16 T cell receptor beta chains listed next were all sequenced from one sample in a study of blood T cell repertoires in COVID-19. TCRdb's copy holds only in-frame clones and misses some; the assay was immunoSEQ multiplex PCR. The sample yields about 27,000 clones, around 92% seen once. Sequences were obtained from peripheral blood. These receptors all stem from a human donor in a cohort sampled during active COVID-19.

The chain recombines TRBV19 with TRBJ1-3; D is possibly TRBD1 (5 bases). The CDR3 extends over 13 amino acids. Germline assignment: CDR1 LNHDA and CDR2 SQIVND (reference sequence). Trimming removed 5 bases at V and 9 bases at J, with 14 bases between. The CDR3 DNA sequence: TGTGCCAGTAGTGCGGGGACCGAGGGCACCATATATTTT. Amino acid sequence: CASSAGTEGTIYF.

The CDR3 bases are TGTGCCAGCAGTTTATACGGGGGTGGTGGGGCCAACGTCCTGACTTTC. Translating it yields CASSLYGGGGANVLTF. This sequence joins TRBV28 and TRBJ2-6; the D gene is possibly TRBD2 (6 bases). Between the trimmed V and J ends, which lost 1 base and 3 bases, there was a span of 10 bases. Germline CDR1 reads MDHEN; CDR2 reads SYDVKM. This CDR3 is 16 amino acids long.

The rearrangement links TRBV4-2 to TRBJ2-2; 8 bases align to TRBD2. The CDR3 extends over 18 amino acids. V dropped 0 bases and J dropped 0; count of bases not matched to a gene: 6. CDR1 is LGHNA and CDR2 is YNFKEQ in the germline V gene. The CDR3 DNA is TGTGCCAGCAGCCAAGATGTCCAGCGGGGGCCGAACACCGGGGAGCTGTTTTTT. The encoded protein is CASSQDVQRGPNTGELFF.

The chain recombines TRBV7-9 with TRBJ1-5, with a weak D call TRBD1 (6 bases). Germline assignment: CDR1 SEHNR and CDR2 FQNEAQ (reference sequence). This CDR3 comprises 14 residues. Trimming removed 5 bases from V and 4 bases from J, with 12 bases in between. The CDR3 loop reads CASSALDRNQPQHF. The CDR3 region has the DNA TGTGCCAGCAGCGCACTAGACAGGAATCAGCCCCAGCATTTT.

V usage is TRBV7-2 and J usage is TRBJ2-3, with D unresolved. Germline V gene lookup returns CDR1 SGHTA and CDR2 FQGNSA. V lost 5 bases and J 0 bases, leaving 9 bases between the germline ends. This CDR3 region has 14 residues. The chain's CDR3 is CASSVTTSTDTQYF. The DNA of the CDR3 is TGTGCCAGCAGCGTGACAACTAGCACAGATACGCAGTATTTT.

The rearrangement uses TRBV7-2 and TRBJ2-3, with D maybe TRBD2 (5 bases). From germline, CDR1 is SGHTA and CDR2 FQGNSA. The V end lost 2 bases, the J end lost 3 bases, and 15 bases lay between the germline ends. This CDR3 is 16 amino acids long. CDR3: CASSLTIGRTTDTQYF. CDR3 DNA sequence: TGTGCCAGCAGCTTAACGATCGGACGGACTACAGATACGCAGTATTTT.

The gene calls are TRBV28 and TRBJ2-1; 11 bases line up with TRBD2. The V gene's germline CDR1 is MDHEN and CDR2 SYDVKM. V shed 8 bases, J shed 7 bases, and the junction held 10 bases outside the gene matches. The CDR3 is 15 residues long. CDR3 sequence reads: CASPPPSGGINEQFF. CDR3 nucleotides: TGTGCCAGCCCCCCCCCTAGCGGGGGGATAAATGAGCAGTTCTTC.

The rearrangement joins TRBV20-1 to TRBJ2-1; D gene uncertain. CDR3 size: 14 residues. Between the trimmed V and J ends, which lost 3 bases and 0 bases, there was a span of 9 bases. Germline-derived CDR1 and CDR2 are DFQATT and SNEGSKA (reference sequence). The CDR3 is CSASPYSSYNEQFF. The CDR3 DNA sequence: TGCAGTGCTAGTCCCTACAGCTCCTACAATGAGCAGTTCTTC.

The chain couples TRBV5-5 to TRBJ1-2, with 10 nucleotides matching TRBD1. The CDR3 has 13 residues. Per the germline V gene, CDR1 is SGHKS and CDR2 is YYEKEE (reference sequence). Trimming at V came to 4 bases and at J to 8 bases, leaving 5 bases not matched to a gene. The CDR3 here is CASSGTGARGYTF. The CDR3 bases are TGTGCCAGCAGCGGGACAGGGGCTCGGGGCTACACCTTC.

The chain recombines TRBV18 with TRBJ2-3; D is undetermined. The CDR3 has 13 amino acids. Trimming pared 0 bases from V and 7 bases from J, leaving 8 bases between. In germline, CDR1 is KGHSH, CDR2 LQKENI. The CDR3 reads CASSPPTRNTQYF. The CDR3 DNA is TGTGCCAGCTCACCACCGACCAGGAATACGCAGTATTTT.

The chain employs TRBV5-6 and TRBJ2-5; 9 positions match TRBD2. CDR3 length: 14 amino acids. Per the germline V gene, CDR1 is SGHDT and CDR2 is YYEEEE. V gave up 3 bases and J gave up 5 bases; unmatched junction bases: 5. The DNA of the CDR3 is TGTGCCAGCAGCTCGCTGGCGGGGGGGGAGACCCAGTACTTC. It yields the protein CASSSLAGGETQYF.

The chain recombines TRBV27 with TRBJ2-1; the D is unclear. Germline V CDR1 and CDR2: MNHEY, SMNVEV (reference sequence). The V and J ends lost 5 bases and 8 bases respectively, with 16 bases between them. The CDR3 totals 14 residues. The CDR3 bases are TGTGCCAGCAGTCCTGGGCCATTCAAGGATGAGCAGTTCTTC. Amino acids: CASSPGPFKDEQFF.

The chain recombines TRBV11-3 with TRBJ2-1; D may be TRBD1 (6 bases). Germline V gene lookup returns CDR1 SGHNT and CDR2 YENEEA. The CDR3 has 15 amino acids. The V end lost 5 bases, the J end lost 2 bases, and 13 bases lay between the germline ends. Written as DNA, the CDR3 is TGTGCCAGCAGCATAACAGGGATAGCCTACAATGAGCAGTTCTTC. Translating it yields CASSITGIAYNEQFF.

The chain carries TRBV3-1 (or the pseudogene TRBV3-2) and TRBJ1-5; D is uncertain. The CDR3 is 13 amino acids. Trimming removed 0 bases from V and 9 bases from J, with 9 bases in between. CDR1 and CDR2 from the germline V gene are LGHDT and YNNKEL (reference sequence). The CDR3 DNA reads as TGTGCCAGCAGCCAAGAGAGTTCTGGGCCCCAGCATTTT. This codes for CASSQESSGPQHF.

This clone was observed once. The chain carries TRBV9 and TRBJ2-2, with 9 bases fitting TRBD1. The germline gives CDR1 SGDLS, CDR2 YYNGEE. The trim removed 3 bases at V and 5 bases at J, leaving 11 bases unmatched. This CDR3 spans 17 amino acids. DNA of the CDR3: TGTGCCAGCAGCGACCGGACAGGGGAAAGATGGACCGGGGAGCTGTTTTTT. This translates into CASSDRTGERWTGELFF.

V usage is TRBV29-1 and J usage is TRBJ1-3, with TRBD1 as a possible D gene (5 bases). Germline CDR1 reads SQVTM; CDR2 reads ANQGSEA. The V gene lost 7 bases and the J gene lost 0 bases, with 19 bases spanning the gap. The CDR3 sequence is 16 residues long. CDR3 protein: CSAMTRGRYSGNTIYF. DNA of the CDR3: TGCAGCGCAATGACAAGGGGTAGATACTCTGGAAACACCATATATTTT. Drawing the rest from reference TRBV29-1 and TRBJ1-3, the complete variable domain is SAVISQKPSRDICQRGTSLTIQCQVDSQVTMMFWYRQQPGQSLTLIATANQGSEATYESGFVIDKFPISRPNLTFSTLTVSNMSPEDSSIYLCSAMTRGRYSGNTIYFGEGSWLTVV.